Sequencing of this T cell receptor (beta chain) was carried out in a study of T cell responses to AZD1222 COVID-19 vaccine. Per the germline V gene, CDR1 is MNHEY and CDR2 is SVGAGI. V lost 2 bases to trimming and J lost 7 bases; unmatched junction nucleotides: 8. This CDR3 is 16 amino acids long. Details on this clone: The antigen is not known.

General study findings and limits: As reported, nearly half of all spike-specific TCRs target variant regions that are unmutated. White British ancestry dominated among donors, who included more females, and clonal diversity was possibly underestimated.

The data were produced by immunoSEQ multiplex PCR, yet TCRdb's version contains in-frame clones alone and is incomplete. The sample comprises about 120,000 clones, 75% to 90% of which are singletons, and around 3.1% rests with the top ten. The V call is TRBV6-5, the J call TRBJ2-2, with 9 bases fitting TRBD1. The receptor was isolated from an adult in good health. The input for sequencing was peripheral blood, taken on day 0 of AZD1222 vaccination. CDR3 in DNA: TGTGCCAGCAGTTACCGGACAGGGGTTGCCGGCGGGGAGCTGTTTTTT. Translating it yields CASSYRTGVAGGELFF.